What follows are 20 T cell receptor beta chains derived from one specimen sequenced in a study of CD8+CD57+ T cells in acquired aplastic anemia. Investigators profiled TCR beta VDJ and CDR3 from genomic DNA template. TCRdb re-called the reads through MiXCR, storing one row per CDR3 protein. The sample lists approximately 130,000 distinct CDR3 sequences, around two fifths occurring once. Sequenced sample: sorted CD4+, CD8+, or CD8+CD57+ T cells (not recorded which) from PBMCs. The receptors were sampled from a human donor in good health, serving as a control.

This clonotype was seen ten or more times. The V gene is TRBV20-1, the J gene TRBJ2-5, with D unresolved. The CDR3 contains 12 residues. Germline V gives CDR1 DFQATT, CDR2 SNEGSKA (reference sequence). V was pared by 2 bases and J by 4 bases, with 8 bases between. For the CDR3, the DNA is TGCAGTGCTAGATACGCTACAGAGACCCAGTACTTC. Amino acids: CSARYATETQYF.

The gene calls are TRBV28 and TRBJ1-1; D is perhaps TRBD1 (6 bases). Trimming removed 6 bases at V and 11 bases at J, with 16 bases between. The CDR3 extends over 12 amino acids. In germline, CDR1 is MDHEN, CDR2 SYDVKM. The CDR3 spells CASSPPTGNAFF. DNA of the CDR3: TGTGCCAGCAGCCCACCAACAGGGAACGCTTTCTTT. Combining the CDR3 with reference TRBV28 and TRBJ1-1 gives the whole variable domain DVKVTQSSRYLVKRTGEKVFLECVQDMDHENMFWYRQDPGLGLRLIYFSYDVKMKEKGDIPEGYSVSREKKERFSLILESASTNQTSMYLCASSPPTGNAFFGQGTRLTVV.

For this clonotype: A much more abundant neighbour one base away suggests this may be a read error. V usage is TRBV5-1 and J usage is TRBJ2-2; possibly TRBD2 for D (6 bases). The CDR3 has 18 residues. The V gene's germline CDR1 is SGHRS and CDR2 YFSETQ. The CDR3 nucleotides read TGCGCCGGCAGCTTGGACGCCTTTAGCGGTGCTAACACCGGGGAGCTGTTTTTT. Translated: CAGSLDAFSGANTGELFF. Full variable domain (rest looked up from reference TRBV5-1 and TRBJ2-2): KAGVTQTPRYLIKTRGQQVTLSCSPISGHRSVSWYQQTPGQGLQFLFEYFSETQRNKGNFPGRFSGRQFSNSRSEMNVSTLELGDSALYLCAGSLDAFSGANTGELFFGEGSRLTVL.

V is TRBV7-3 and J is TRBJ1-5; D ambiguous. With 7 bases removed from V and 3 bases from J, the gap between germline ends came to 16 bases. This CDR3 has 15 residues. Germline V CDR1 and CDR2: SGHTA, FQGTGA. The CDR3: CASTLGITTNQPQHF. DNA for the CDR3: TGTGCCAGCACCCTCGGCATAACCACCAATCAGCCCCAGCATTTT. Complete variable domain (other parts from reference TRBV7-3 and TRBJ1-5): GAGVSQTPSNKVTEKGKYVELRCDPISGHTALYWYRQSLGQGPEFLIYFQGTGAADDSGLPNDRFFAVRPEGSVSTLKIQRTERGDSAVYLCASTLGITTNQPQHFGDGTRLSIL.

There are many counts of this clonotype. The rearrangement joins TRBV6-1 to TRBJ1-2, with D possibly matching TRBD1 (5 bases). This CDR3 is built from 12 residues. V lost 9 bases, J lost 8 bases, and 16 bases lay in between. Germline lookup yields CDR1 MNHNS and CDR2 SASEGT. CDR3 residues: CASSVSWGGYTF. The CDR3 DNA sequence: TGTGCCAGTTCCGTTAGTTGGGGGGGCTACACCTTC.

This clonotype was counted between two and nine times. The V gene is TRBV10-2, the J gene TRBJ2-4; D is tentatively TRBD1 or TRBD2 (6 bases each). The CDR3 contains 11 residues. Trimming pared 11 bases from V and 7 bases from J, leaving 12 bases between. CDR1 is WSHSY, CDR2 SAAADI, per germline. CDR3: CAGGQGNIQYF. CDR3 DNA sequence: TGCGCCGGGGGGCAGGGGAACATTCAGTACTTC.

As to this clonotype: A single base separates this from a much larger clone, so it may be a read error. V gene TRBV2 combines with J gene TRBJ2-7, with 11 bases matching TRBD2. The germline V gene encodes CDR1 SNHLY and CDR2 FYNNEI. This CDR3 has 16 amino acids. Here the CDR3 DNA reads TGTGCCAGCAGTTTCGCGACTAGCGGGGCGTTCTACGGGCAGTACTTC. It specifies CASSFATSGAFYGQYF.

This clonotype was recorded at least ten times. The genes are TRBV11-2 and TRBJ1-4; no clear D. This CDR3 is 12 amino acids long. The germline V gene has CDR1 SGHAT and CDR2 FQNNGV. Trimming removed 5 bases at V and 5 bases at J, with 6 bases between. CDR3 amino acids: CASSVGNEKLFF. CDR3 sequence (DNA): TGTGCCAGCAGCGTCGGAAATGAAAAACTGTTTTTT.

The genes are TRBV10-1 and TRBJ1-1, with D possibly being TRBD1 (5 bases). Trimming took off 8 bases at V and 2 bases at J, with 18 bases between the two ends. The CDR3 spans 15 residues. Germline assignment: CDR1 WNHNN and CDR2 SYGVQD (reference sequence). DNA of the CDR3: TGCGCCAGCGTGAATGGTGGGGCGCCCAACACTGAAGCTTTCTTT. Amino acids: CASVNGGAPNTEAFF.

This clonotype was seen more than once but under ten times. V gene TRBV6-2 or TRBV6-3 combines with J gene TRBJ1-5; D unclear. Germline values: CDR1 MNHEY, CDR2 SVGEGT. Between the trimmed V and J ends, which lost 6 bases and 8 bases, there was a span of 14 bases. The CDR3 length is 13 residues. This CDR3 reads CASSSQGREPQHF. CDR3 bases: TGTGCCAGCAGCTCACAAGGTCGTGAGCCCCAGCATTTT.

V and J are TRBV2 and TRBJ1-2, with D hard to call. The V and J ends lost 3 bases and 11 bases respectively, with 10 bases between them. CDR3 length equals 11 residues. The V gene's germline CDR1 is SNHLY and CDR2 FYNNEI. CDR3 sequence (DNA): TGTGCCAGCAGTGAGTCTCCTATATACACCTTC. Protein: CASSESPIYTF.

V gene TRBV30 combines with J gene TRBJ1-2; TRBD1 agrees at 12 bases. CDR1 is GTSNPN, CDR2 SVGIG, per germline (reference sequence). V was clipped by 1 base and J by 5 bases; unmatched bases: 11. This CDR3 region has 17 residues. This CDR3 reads CAWSDPRDRGRRYGYTF. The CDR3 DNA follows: TGTGCCTGGAGTGACCCCCGGGACAGGGGGCGAAGGTATGGCTACACCTTC.

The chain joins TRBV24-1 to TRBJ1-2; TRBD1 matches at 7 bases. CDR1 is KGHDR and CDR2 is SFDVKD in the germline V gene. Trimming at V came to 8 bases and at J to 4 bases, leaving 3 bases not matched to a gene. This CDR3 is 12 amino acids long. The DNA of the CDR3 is TGTGCCACCAATGGACAGGCCTATGGCTACACCTTC. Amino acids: CATNGQAYGYTF.

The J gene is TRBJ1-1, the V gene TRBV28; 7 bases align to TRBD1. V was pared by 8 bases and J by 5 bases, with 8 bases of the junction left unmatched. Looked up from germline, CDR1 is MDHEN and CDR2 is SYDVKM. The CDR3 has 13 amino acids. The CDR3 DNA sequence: TGTGCCAGCGGACACAGGGGTCGAACTGAAGCTTTCTTT. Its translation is CASGHRGRTEAFF.

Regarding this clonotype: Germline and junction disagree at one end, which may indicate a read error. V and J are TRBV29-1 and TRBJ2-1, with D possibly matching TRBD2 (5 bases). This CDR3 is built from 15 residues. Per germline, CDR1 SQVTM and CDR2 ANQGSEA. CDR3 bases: TGCAGCGTTGAAGGGGCGGGCGATACGATCAATGGGCAGTTCTTC. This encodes CSVEGAGDTINGQFF.

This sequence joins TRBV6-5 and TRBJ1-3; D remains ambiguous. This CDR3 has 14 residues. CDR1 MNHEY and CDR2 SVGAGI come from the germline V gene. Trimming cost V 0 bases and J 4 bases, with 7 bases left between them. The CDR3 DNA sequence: TGTGCCAGCAGTTACTCCACAGCGGGAAACACCATATATTTT. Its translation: CASSYSTAGNTIYF.

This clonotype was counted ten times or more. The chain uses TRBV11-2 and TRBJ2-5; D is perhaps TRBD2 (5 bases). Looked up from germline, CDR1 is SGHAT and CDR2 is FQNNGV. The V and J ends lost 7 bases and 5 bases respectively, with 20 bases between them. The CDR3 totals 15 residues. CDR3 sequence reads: CASTLGGHPGETQYF. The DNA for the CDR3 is TGTGCCAGCACCCTGGGCGGGCACCCTGGGGAGACCCAGTACTTC.

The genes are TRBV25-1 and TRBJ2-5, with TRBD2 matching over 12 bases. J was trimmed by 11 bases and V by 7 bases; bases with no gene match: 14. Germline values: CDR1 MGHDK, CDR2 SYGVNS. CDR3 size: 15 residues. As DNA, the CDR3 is TGTGCCAGCACTAAGGGGCTAGCGGGGGGGAATGAGCAGTACTTC. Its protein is CASTKGLAGGNEQYF.

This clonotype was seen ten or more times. CDR3 in amino acids: CASSHPYEKLFF. The CDR3 DNA sequence: TGCGCCAGCAGCCACCCTTACGAAAAACTGTTTTTT. V gene TRBV4-1 combines with J gene TRBJ1-4; no reliable D call. Trimming cost V 3 bases and J 8 bases, with 7 bases left between them. From germline, CDR1 is MGHRA and CDR2 YSYEKL. The CDR3 is 12 amino acids.

The CDR3: CASSSSGLLWETQYF. The CDR3, as DNA: TGTGCCAGCAGCTCCTCCGGACTCCTTTGGGAGACCCAGTACTTC. The J gene is TRBJ2-5, the V gene TRBV7-6; D perhaps matches TRBD2 (5 bases). This CDR3 region has 15 residues. The ends were cut back, 4 bases at V and 5 bases at J, with 17 bases in the middle. The V gene's germline CDR1 is SGHVS and CDR2 FNYEAQ.